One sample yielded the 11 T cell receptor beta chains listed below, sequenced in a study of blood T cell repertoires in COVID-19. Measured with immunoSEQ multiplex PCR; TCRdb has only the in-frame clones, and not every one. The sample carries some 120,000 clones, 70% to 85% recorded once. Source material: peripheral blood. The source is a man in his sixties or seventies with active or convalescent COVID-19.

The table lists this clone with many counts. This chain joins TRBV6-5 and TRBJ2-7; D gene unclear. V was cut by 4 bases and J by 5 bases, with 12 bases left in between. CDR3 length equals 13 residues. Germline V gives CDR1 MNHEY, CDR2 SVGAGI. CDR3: CASSSSEKDEQYF. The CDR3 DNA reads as TGTGCCAGCAGTTCCAGCGAGAAGGACGAGCAGTACTTC.

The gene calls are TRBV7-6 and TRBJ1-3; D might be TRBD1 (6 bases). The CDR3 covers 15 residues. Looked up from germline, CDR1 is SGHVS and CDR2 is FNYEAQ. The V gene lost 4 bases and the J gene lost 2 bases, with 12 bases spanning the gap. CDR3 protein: CASSSQGSTGNTIYF. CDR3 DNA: TGTGCCAGCAGCTCCCAGGGGTCGACTGGAAACACCATATATTTT.

CDR3 protein: CASSPPNRGLHQPQHF. For the CDR3, the DNA is TGTGCCAGCTCACCACCGAACAGGGGGCTCCATCAGCCCCAGCATTTT. J is TRBJ1-5 and V is TRBV18; 9 bases map to TRBD1. Germline lookup yields CDR1 KGHSH and CDR2 LQKENI. J lost 5 bases, V lost 0 bases, and 5 bases had no gene match. The CDR3 sequence is 16 residues long.

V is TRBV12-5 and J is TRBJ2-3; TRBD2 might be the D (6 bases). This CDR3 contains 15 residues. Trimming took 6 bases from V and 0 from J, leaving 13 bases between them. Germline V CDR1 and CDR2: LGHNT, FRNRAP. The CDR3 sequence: CASGRDSPSTDTQYF. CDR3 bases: TGTGCTAGTGGCCGGGACTCCCCTAGCACAGATACGCAGTATTTT.

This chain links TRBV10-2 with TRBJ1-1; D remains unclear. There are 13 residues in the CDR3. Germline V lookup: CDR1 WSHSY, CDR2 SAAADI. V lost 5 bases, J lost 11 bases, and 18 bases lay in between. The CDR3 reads CASSLDGNQRAFF. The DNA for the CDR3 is TGCGCCAGCAGTCTGGACGGGAATCAGCGGGCTTTCTTT.

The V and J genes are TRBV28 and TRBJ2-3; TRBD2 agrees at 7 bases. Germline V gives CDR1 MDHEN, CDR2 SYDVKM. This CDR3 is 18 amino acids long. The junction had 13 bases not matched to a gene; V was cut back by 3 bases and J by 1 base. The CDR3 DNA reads TGTGCCAGCAGTTTCCCATTCGGGGGAGGGCCGGGCACAGATACGCAGTATTTT. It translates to CASSFPFGGGPGTDTQYF.

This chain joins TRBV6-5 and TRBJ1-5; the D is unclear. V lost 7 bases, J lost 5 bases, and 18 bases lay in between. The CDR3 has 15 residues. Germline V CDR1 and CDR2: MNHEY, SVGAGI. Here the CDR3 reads CASNRRGEGYQPQHF. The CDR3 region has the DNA TGTGCCAGCAACCGACGCGGGGAGGGCTATCAGCCCCAGCATTTT.

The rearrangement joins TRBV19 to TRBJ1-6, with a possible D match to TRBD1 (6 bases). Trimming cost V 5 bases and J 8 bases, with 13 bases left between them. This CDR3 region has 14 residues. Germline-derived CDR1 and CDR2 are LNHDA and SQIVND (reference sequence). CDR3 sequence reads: CASSFRDKDSPLHF. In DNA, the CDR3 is TGTGCCAGTAGTTTCCGGGACAAGGATTCACCCCTCCACTTT.

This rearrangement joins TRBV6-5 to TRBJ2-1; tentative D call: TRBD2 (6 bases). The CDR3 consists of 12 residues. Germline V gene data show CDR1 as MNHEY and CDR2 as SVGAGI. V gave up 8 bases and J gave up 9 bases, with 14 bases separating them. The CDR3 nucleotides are TGTGCCAGCGGGGACTTTTCGGGTGAGCAGTTCTTC. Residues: CASGDFSGEQFF.

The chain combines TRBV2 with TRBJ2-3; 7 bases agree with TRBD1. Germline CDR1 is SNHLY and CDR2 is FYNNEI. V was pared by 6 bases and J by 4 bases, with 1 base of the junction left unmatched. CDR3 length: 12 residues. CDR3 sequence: CASRTGPDTQYF. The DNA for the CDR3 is TGTGCCAGCAGGACAGGGCCAGATACGCAGTATTTT. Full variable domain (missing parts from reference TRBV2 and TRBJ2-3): EPEVTQTPSHQVTQMGQEVILRCVPISNHLYFYWYRQILGQKVEFLVSFYNNEISEKSEIFDDQFSVERPDGSNFTLKIRSTKLEDSAMYFCASRTGPDTQYFGPGTRLTVL.

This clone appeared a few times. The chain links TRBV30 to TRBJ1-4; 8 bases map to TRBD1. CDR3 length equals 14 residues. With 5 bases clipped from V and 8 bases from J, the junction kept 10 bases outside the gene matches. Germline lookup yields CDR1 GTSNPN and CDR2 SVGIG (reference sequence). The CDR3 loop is CAWGQGLGDEKLFF. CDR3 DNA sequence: TGTGCCTGGGGACAGGGACTGGGGGACGAAAAACTGTTTTTT.